This T cell receptor beta chain was sequenced in a study of blood T cell repertoires in COVID-19. Using immunoSEQ multiplex PCR, the repertoire was profiled, and TCRdb retains in-frame clones only, with some absent. Counted here are 150,000 to 200,000 clones, approximately 88% occurring once; the ten biggest clones make up 9%. This clone came up a few times. Participant age was roughly 18 to 89 years, and participants resided in roughly 24 US areas. Donors were grouped by their self-reported clinical history. Recovered Cohort 3 donors showed two negative PCRs, clearance, or symptom resolution. V gave up 2 bases and J gave up 1 base, with 8 bases separating them. The germline gives CDR1 MDHEN, CDR2 SYDVKM. CDR3 length equals 14 residues.

V and J are TRBV28 and TRBJ1-1; D is unclear. This TCR derives from a woman under 30 who had recovered from COVID-19. Sequences were obtained from PBMCs or T cells enriched from blood (not recorded which). The CDR3 loop is CASSLVQENTEAFF. CDR3 bases: TGTGCCAGCAGTTTAGTCCAGGAGAACACTGAAGCTTTCTTT.